One and the same sample provided the 20 T cell receptor beta chains below, sequenced in a study of cytomegalovirus exposure and HLA in healthy donors. Both 60 Vbeta primers and 13 Jbeta primers went into the PCR. Sequencing used immunoSEQ multiplex PCR; TCRdb keeps in-frame clones, though not all of them. The data show 120,000 or so clones, about three quarters seen once. Sample: PBMCs. The receptors here all came from a woman in her forties in good health and CMV-seropositive.

On this clone itself: Within the sample, other DNA sequences also encode this same CDR3. The gene calls are TRBV9 and TRBJ1-6, with D possibly matching TRBD1 (5 bases). The CDR3 has 15 residues. V lost 0 bases and J 9 bases, leaving 13 bases between the germline ends. Germline CDR1 and CDR2: SGDLS and YYNGEE. The CDR3 region is CASSVGRGSGSPLHF. The CDR3 DNA reads TGTGCCAGCAGCGTAGGTCGGGGGTCGGGTTCACCCCTCCACTTT.

This clone was observed a handful of times. J is TRBJ2-1 and V is TRBV13; the match to TRBD2 covers 7 bases. Trimming cost V 4 bases and J 12 bases; bases outside gene matches: 3. This CDR3 spans 11 amino acids. Germline values: CDR1 PRHDT, CDR2 FYEKMQ (reference sequence). CDR3 nucleotides: TGTGCCAGCAGCTCACAGCGGGGGCAGTTCTTC. It is translated as CASSSQRGQFF.

This rearrangement joins TRBV5-3 to TRBJ1-1, with D uncertain. TRBV5-3 is placed among ORFs of uncertain function. This CDR3 region has 16 residues. Deletions cut 0 bases from V and 1 base from J, with 13 bases between. The CDR3 here is CARSLVAGIRNTEAFF. Here the CDR3 DNA reads TGTGCCAGAAGCTTGGTTGCCGGTATACGGAACACTGAAGCTTTCTTT.

This clone was seen only a few times. The chain is built from TRBV29-1 and TRBJ1-4, with TRBD1 matching 10 bases. Germline loops: CDR1 SQVTM, CDR2 ANQGSEA. Trimming cost V 4 bases and J 7 bases; bases outside gene matches: 9. The CDR3 extends over 15 amino acids. The CDR3 DNA is TGCAGCGTTGCGGAGACAGGGGGCGTAGGTGAAAAACTGTTTTTT. Translated: CSVAETGGVGEKLFF.

The chain couples TRBV5-1 to TRBJ2-3; tentative D call: TRBD1 (6 bases). The CDR3 extends over 16 amino acids. Trimming removed 1 base from V and 5 bases from J, with 17 bases in between. The V gene's germline CDR1 is SGHRS and CDR2 YFSETQ. This CDR3 is CASSLWSLSQGDTQYF. DNA of the CDR3: TGCGCCAGCAGCTTGTGGTCACTCTCACAGGGAGATACGCAGTATTTT. Full variable domain (rest looked up from reference TRBV5-1 and TRBJ2-3): KAGVTQTPRYLIKTRGQQVTLSCSPISGHRSVSWYQQTPGQGLQFLFEYFSETQRNKGNFPGRFSGRQFSNSRSEMNVSTLELGDSALYLCASSLWSLSQGDTQYFGPGTRLTVL.

This chain uses TRBV18 with TRBJ2-5; D perhaps matches TRBD2 (6 bases). The CDR3 extends over 15 amino acids. The V gene's germline CDR1 is KGHSH and CDR2 LQKENI. The ends were cut back, 2 bases at V and 0 bases at J, with 10 bases in the middle. Here the CDR3 DNA reads TGTGCCAGCTCACCAGTAGCGGAGAACCAAGAGACCCAGTACTTC. This translates into CASSPVAENQETQYF.

A few counts support this clone. The V and J genes are TRBV6-6 and TRBJ1-1; D gene uncertain. The length of the CDR3 is 16 residues. V lost 0 bases, J lost 1 base, and 12 bases lay in between. The germline CDR1 and CDR2 sequences are MNHNY and SVGAGI (reference sequence). The CDR3 region has the DNA TGTGCCAGCAGTTACTCGGTCAGGTCCCCGAACACTGAAGCTTTCTTT. Amino acids: CASSYSVRSPNTEAFF.

This clone has only a few counts. The rearrangement uses TRBV7-2 and TRBJ2-1; no firm D call. CDR1 and CDR2 from the germline V gene are SGHTA and FQGNSA. The CDR3 is 12 amino acids. V shed 1 base and J shed 12 bases, with 10 bases lying between them. The DNA for the CDR3 is TGTGCCAGCAGCTTAGGCCCTACGGGGCAGTTCTTC. Amino acids: CASSLGPTGQFF. Full variable domain (remainder filled in from reference TRBV7-2 and TRBJ2-1): GAGVSQSPSNKVTEKGKDVELRCDPISGHTALYWYRQSLGQGLEFLIYFQGNSAPDKSGLPSDRFSAERTGGSVSTLTIQRTQQEDSAVYLCASSLGPTGQFFGPGTRLTVL.

The V gene is TRBV7-2, the J gene TRBJ2-7, with TRBD1 matching over 9 bases. The J segment lost 6 bases and the V segment lost 4 bases, leaving 10 bases of the junction unmatched. Germline V gives CDR1 SGHTA, CDR2 FQGNSA. CDR3 length equals 15 residues. DNA of the CDR3: TGTGCCAGCAGCTCCCCCGACAGGGGGGCCTCCGAGCAGTACTTC. It codes for CASSSPDRGASEQYF.

This chain joins TRBV7-6 and TRBJ1-4; maybe TRBD1 (5 bases). The CDR3 extends over 14 amino acids. Looked up from germline, CDR1 is SGHVS and CDR2 is FNYEAQ. Trimming shortened V by 2 bases and J by 4 bases, and 8 bases separated the two germline ends. CDR3 protein: CASSLSGNNEKLFF. CDR3 DNA: TGTGCCAGCAGCTTATCAGGGAATAATGAAAAACTGTTTTTT. Together with reference TRBV7-6 and TRBJ1-4, the CDR3 gives the full variable domain: GAGVSQSPRYKVTKRGQDVALRCDPISGHVSLYWYRQALGQGPEFLTYFNYEAQQDKSGLPNDRFSAERPEGSISTLTIQRTEQRDSAMYRCASSLSGNNEKLFFGSGTQLSVL.

The genes are TRBV7-2 and TRBJ2-7, with 11 bases fitting TRBD2. V lost 4 bases and J lost 1; bases outside the gene matches: 3. Looked up from germline, CDR1 is SGHTA and CDR2 is FQGNSA. This CDR3 region has 15 residues. DNA of the CDR3: TGTGCCAGCAGCTCCGCTAGCGGGGGGTCCTACGAGCAGTACTTC. It specifies CASSSASGGSYEQYF.

The chain combines TRBV11-2 with TRBJ2-7; D remains unclear. The CDR3 extends over 12 amino acids. The V end lost 6 bases, the J end lost 2 bases, and 8 bases lay between the germline ends. Germline V gene sequence: CDR1 SGHAT, CDR2 FQNNGV. CDR3 loop: CASSVAAYEQYF. The CDR3 bases are TGTGCCAGCAGTGTAGCCGCCTACGAGCAGTACTTC.

J is TRBJ1-2 and V is TRBV5-6; 7 nucleotides align to TRBD1. Trimming at V came to 4 bases and at J to 7 bases, leaving 10 bases not matched to a gene. The CDR3 has 14 residues. Germline CDR1 and CDR2: SGHDT and YYEEEE. This CDR3 reads CASSLGARGTGYTF. The CDR3 DNA is TGTGCCAGCAGCCTAGGCGCCAGGGGGACTGGCTACACCTTC.

The chain employs TRBV27 and TRBJ2-7; 9 bases match TRBD1. The CDR3 extends over 13 amino acids. Germline-derived CDR1 and CDR2 are MNHEY and SMNVEV (reference sequence). V was clipped by 8 bases and J by 7 bases; unmatched bases: 9. CDR3 coding DNA: TGTGCCAGCGGGCCCGGGACAGGGCGTGAGCAGTACTTC. Amino acids: CASGPGTGREQYF.

This chain connects TRBV19 to TRBJ2-4; D is uncertain. Trimming removed 1 base from V and 5 bases from J, with 9 bases in between. The CDR3 contains 14 residues. The germline V gene encodes CDR1 LNHDA and CDR2 SQIVND (reference sequence). The CDR3 sequence is CASSIASRENIQYF. The DNA of the CDR3 is TGTGCCAGTAGTATAGCGTCCCGGGAAAACATTCAGTACTTC.

The chain recombines TRBV6-6 with TRBJ1-6, with TRBD1 matching 9 bases. After removal of 6 bases from V and 10 bases from J, the junction contained 4 bases not matched to a gene. The CDR3 is 13 amino acids. Germline loops: CDR1 MNHNY, CDR2 SVGAGI (reference sequence). In DNA form, the CDR3 reads TGTGCCAGCAGGGACAGGGGTGAATCACCCCTCCACTTT. It codes for CASRDRGESPLHF.

The chain couples TRBV5-6 to TRBJ1-1; tentative D call: TRBD1 (5 bases). The CDR3 is made up of 14 amino acids. Germline loops: CDR1 SGHDT, CDR2 YYEEEE. V was clipped by 1 base and J by 0 bases, with 7 bases between them. CDR3 bases: TGTGCCAGCAGCTTGACAGGACTGAACACTGAAGCTTTCTTT. Translated: CASSLTGLNTEAFF.

This clone has a single count. The chain's CDR3 is CASSLMAGWGYTF. CDR3 bases: TGTGCCAGCAGCTTAATGGCAGGGTGGGGCTACACCTTC. The chain couples TRBV7-3 to TRBJ1-2, with a weak D call TRBD1 (5 bases). The V and J ends lost 1 base and 8 bases respectively, with 11 bases between them. Germline CDR1 and CDR2: SGHTA and FQGTGA. CDR3 length: 13 amino acids.

V and J are TRBV29-1 and TRBJ2-7, with D maybe TRBD1 (5 bases). The CDR3 contains 15 residues. Germline CDR1 is SQVTM and CDR2 is ANQGSEA. V lost 0 bases and J lost 2, with 14 bases in between. CDR3 loop: CSVEDGASLTYEQYF. The CDR3 bases are TGCAGCGTTGAAGATGGGGCATCCCTCACCTACGAGCAGTACTTC.

This chain joins TRBV7-8 and TRBJ2-5; D gene unclear. This CDR3 is built from 15 residues. V was shortened by 7 bases and J by 0 bases, with 15 bases between the two germline ends. Per the germline V gene, CDR1 is SGHVS and CDR2 is FQNEAQ. CDR3 nucleotide sequence: TGTGCCAGCACCCTAGAGGTCCGGTACCAAGAGACCCAGTACTTC. Residues: CASTLEVRYQETQYF.